This TCR beta chain is from a study of blood T cells in healthy people across ages. Sample-barcoded 5' priming and a J-beta primer mix drove a second PCR of roughly 6 to 12 cycles. From the 5' RACE reads, TCRdb called clonotypes with MiXCR, one entry per CDR3 protein. The sample records 1.5 million to 2 million distinct CDR3 sequences, more than 35% being singletons. Germline lookup yields CDR1 MDHEN and CDR2 SYDVKM. CDR3 length: 12 residues. The V call is TRBV28, the J call TRBJ2-4; TRBD1 agrees at 11 bases. The J call may be faulty, since TRBJ2-7 better matches the DNA end. The TCR originated in a human donor in good health. Material for sequencing was blood. As DNA, the CDR3 is TGTGCCATAGGACAGGGGGCTTACGAGCAGTACTTC. Translation: CAIGQGAYEQYF.